Below are 32 T cell receptor beta chains sequenced from a single sample in a study of beta chain features in type 1 diabetes. The sequenced template was cDNA made from the entire isolated RNA. Profiling relied on immunoSEQ multiplex PCR, and the TCRdb table lists in-frame clones only, not all of them. The repertoire holds around 300,000 clones, with under 8.5% as singletons. Sequences were obtained from central memory CD4+ T cells from blood. These TCRs come from a woman between 18 and 29 years old in good health.

This clone was counted a few times. The chain recombines TRBV27 with TRBJ2-1; 9 positions agree with TRBD2. Germline CDR1 and CDR2: MNHEY and SMNVEV (reference sequence). The CDR3 consists of 17 residues. V was clipped by 6 bases and J by 3 bases; unmatched bases: 12. CDR3 region: CASSHARGSGGYNEQFF. The CDR3 nucleotides are TGTGCCAGCAGCCACGCCAGGGGTAGCGGGGGCTACAATGAGCAGTTCTTC.

This chain joins TRBV11-2 and TRBJ2-5; TRBD1 aligns across 8 bases. J lost 5 bases, V lost 6 bases, and 17 bases had no gene match. The germline V gene encodes CDR1 SGHAT and CDR2 FQNNGV. This CDR3 contains 17 residues. The DNA for the CDR3 is TGTGCCAGCAGACAACGGCCTGACAGGGGTCAGTTGGAGACCCAGTACTTC. Amino acids: CASRQRPDRGQLETQYF.

The chain uses TRBV7-2 and TRBJ1-4; D call uncertain. The length of the CDR3 is 13 residues. Germline V lookup: CDR1 SGHTA, CDR2 FQGNSA. V dropped 4 bases and J dropped 8 bases, with 11 bases sitting between them. CDR3 nucleotides: TGTGCCAGCAGCTACCAACGCGGCGAAAAACTGTTTTTT. This gives the protein CASSYQRGEKLFF.

This clone has only a few counts. This chain joins TRBV4-3 and TRBJ1-1; D call uncertain. The germline V gene encodes CDR1 LGHNA and CDR2 YSLEER. Trimming pared 0 bases from V and 11 bases from J, leaving 13 bases between. CDR3 size: 13 residues. CDR3 DNA sequence: TGCGCCAGCAGCCAAGATTCTGAGGGTGCGGCTTTCTTT. Translated: CASSQDSEGAAFF.

This clone has only a few counts. J is TRBJ1-2 and V is TRBV6-5; D not resolved. Germline lookup yields CDR1 MNHEY and CDR2 SVGAGI. CDR3 length: 14 amino acids. V gave up 5 bases and J gave up 4 bases, with 14 bases separating them. CDR3 amino acids: CASSTNSGLYGYTF. The CDR3 DNA reads TGTGCCAGCAGTACCAACTCAGGTCTCTATGGCTACACCTTC.

This clone was recorded many times. The chain uses TRBV28 and TRBJ2-3, with 8 positions matching TRBD2. V shed 5 bases and J 9 bases; nucleotides not matched to a gene: 10. The length of the CDR3 is 14 residues. CDR1 MDHEN and CDR2 SYDVKM come from the germline V gene. Here the CDR3 reads CASSTGTSFRTQYF. CDR3 DNA: TGTGCCAGCAGTACCGGGACTAGTTTCCGGACGCAGTATTTT.

This clone was detected only a few times. The chain links TRBV7-9 to TRBJ2-7; D tentatively fits TRBD1 or TRBD2 (5 bases each). The germline V and J ends were trimmed by 5 bases and 1 base, with 12 bases remaining between them. This CDR3 has 14 residues. CDR1 is SEHNR, CDR2 FQNEAQ, per germline (reference sequence). This CDR3 reads CASSTAGASYEQYV. Here the CDR3 DNA reads TGTGCCAGCAGCACCGCCGGGGCTTCCTACGAGCAGTACGTC.

This clone was seen a few times. The CDR3: CASSLDRGNTQYF. The CDR3 DNA sequence: TGTGCCAGCAGCTTGGACCGAGGGAATACGCAGTATTTT. The chain is built from TRBV7-8 and TRBJ2-3, with D perhaps TRBD2 (5 bases). Germline CDR1 and CDR2: SGHVS and FQNEAQ. Trimming left V 3 bases short and J 7 bases short, with 11 bases between. The CDR3 is 13 amino acids.

This clone was counted between two and nine times. The V gene is TRBV28, the J gene TRBJ1-6; D unresolved. Germline assignment: CDR1 MDHEN and CDR2 SYDVKM. This CDR3 is 12 amino acids long. V was pared by 5 bases and J by 10 bases, with 9 bases between. The CDR3 sequence is CASSLDVSPLHF. The CDR3 region has the DNA TGTGCCAGCAGTCTCGATGTCTCACCCCTCCACTTT.

This clone has only a few counts. The rearrangement joins TRBV5-8 to TRBJ1-4; no clear D. V lost 7 bases to trimming and J lost 5 bases, with 15 bases between them. The germline V gene has CDR1 SGHTS and CDR2 YDEGEE. The CDR3 loop spans 14 amino acids. The CDR3 region has the DNA TGTGCCAGCGCTCTGGAACAGTACAATGAAAAACTGTTTTTT. Translated: CASALEQYNEKLFF.

V is TRBV7-9 and J is TRBJ2-1, with a possible D match to TRBD2 (5 bases). The CDR3 sequence is 12 residues long. The V and J ends lost 5 bases and 10 bases respectively, with 12 bases between them. CDR1 is SEHNR, CDR2 FQNEAQ, per germline (reference sequence). CDR3 region: CASSPPSGEQFF. As DNA, the CDR3 is TGTGCCAGCAGCCCCCCGAGCGGCGAGCAGTTCTTC.

The V call is TRBV15, the J call TRBJ2-1, with D tentatively TRBD2 (6 bases). The V end lost 6 bases, the J end lost 0 bases, and 12 bases lay between the germline ends. This CDR3 spans 15 amino acids. Germline CDR1 reads LNHNV; CDR2 reads YYDKDF (reference sequence). This CDR3 is CATRLRGGSYNEQFF. The CDR3 nucleotides read TGTGCCACCAGGCTGCGGGGAGGCTCCTACAATGAGCAGTTCTTC.

This clone has only a few counts. Other DNA variants within this sample encode the same CDR3. This chain joins TRBV6-5 and TRBJ2-3; no clear D. V was pared by 6 bases and J by 3 bases, with 7 bases between. Germline lookup yields CDR1 MNHEY and CDR2 SVGAGI. The length of the CDR3 is 12 residues. Written as DNA, the CDR3 is TGTGCCAGCAGGACCTCTACAGATACGCAGTATTTT. Its translation is CASRTSTDTQYF.

This clone turned up a few times. The rearrangement links TRBV5-6 to TRBJ2-3, with D perhaps assigned TRBD1 or TRBD2 (6 bases each). Germline V lookup: CDR1 SGHDT, CDR2 YYEEEE. The CDR3 covers 17 residues. V gave up 2 bases and J gave up 2 bases, with 18 bases separating them. In DNA, the CDR3 is TGTGCCAGCAGCTTACCGGGGGCTAGCGCGCACACAGATACGCAGTATTTT. Translated: CASSLPGASAHTDTQYF.

The chain has TRBV19 and TRBJ2-1; no reliable D call. Germline V gene sequence: CDR1 LNHDA, CDR2 SQIVND (reference sequence). The length of the CDR3 is 14 residues. Trimming took off 3 bases at V and 5 bases at J, with 11 bases between the two ends. Written as DNA, the CDR3 is TGTGCCAGTAGTATGTCGTTACAGAACAATGAGCAGTTCTTC. It translates to CASSMSLQNNEQFF.

The chain is built from TRBV4-3 and TRBJ2-1; 7 nucleotides align to TRBD2. Trimming at V came to 1 base and at J to 0 bases, leaving 3 bases not matched to a gene. The CDR3 has 16 residues. Germline-derived CDR1 and CDR2 are LGHNA and YSLEER. The CDR3 loop reads CASSQAGGTSYNEQFF. CDR3 DNA: TGCGCCAGCAGCCAAGCGGGAGGAACCTCCTACAATGAGCAGTTCTTC.

In its sample, this clone was seen a few times. The CDR3 region is CASSFRITYNEQFF. The CDR3 nucleotides are TGTGCCAGCAGTTTCCGAATCACCTACAATGAGCAGTTCTTC. The chain carries TRBV27 and TRBJ2-1; D gene uncertain. This CDR3 spans 14 amino acids. V gave up 3 bases and J gave up 2 bases, with 8 bases separating them. CDR1 and CDR2 from the germline V gene are MNHEY and SMNVEV (reference sequence).

The table lists this clone with a few counts. The chain is built from TRBV7-9 and TRBJ2-1; maybe TRBD1 (5 bases). Germline CDR1 and CDR2: SEHNR and FQNEAQ (reference sequence). Trimming cost V 1 base and J 10 bases, with 23 bases left between them. The CDR3 loop spans 17 amino acids. The CDR3 region is CASSLGRGASGHREQFF. The CDR3 region has the DNA TGTGCCAGCAGCTTAGGAAGGGGTGCCTCCGGGCATCGGGAGCAGTTCTTC.

The V gene is TRBV6-5, the J gene TRBJ1-1; D unresolved. V was clipped by 0 bases and J by 3 bases, with 11 bases between them. The CDR3 is 15 residues long. Looked up from germline, CDR1 is MNHEY and CDR2 is SVGAGI. For the CDR3, the DNA is TGTGCCAGCAGTTACTCGATTTGGGAGGACACTGAAGCTTTCTTT. As protein: CASSYSIWEDTEAFF.

The chain is built from TRBV28 and TRBJ1-5; D possibly corresponds to TRBD1 (5 bases). CDR3 length equals 15 residues. Germline V lookup: CDR1 MDHEN, CDR2 SYDVKM. V was trimmed by 4 bases and J by 0 bases, leaving 10 bases between them. The CDR3 reads CASSYDSHSNQPQHF. The CDR3 DNA is TGTGCCAGCAGTTACGACAGTCATAGCAATCAGCCCCAGCATTTT.

This clone was picked up many times. This chain uses TRBV11-3 with TRBJ2-2, with D perhaps matching TRBD1 (5 bases). V dropped 4 bases and J dropped 1 base, with 7 bases sitting between them. The CDR3 covers 14 residues. The germline gives CDR1 SGHNT, CDR2 YENEEA. Here the CDR3 DNA reads TGTGCCAGCAGCTCACAGGAGAACACCGGGGAGCTGTTTTTT. Translation: CASSSQENTGELFF.

This sequence joins TRBV5-4 and TRBJ2-1, with D tentatively TRBD2 (6 bases). CDR3 size: 16 residues. Between the trimmed V and J ends, which lost 5 bases and 5 bases, there was a span of 20 bases. Germline CDR1 reads SGHNT; CDR2 reads YYREEE (reference sequence). CDR3 residues: CASRRMSGSDNNEQFF. Here the CDR3 DNA reads TGTGCCAGCAGAAGGATGAGCGGGTCGGACAACAATGAGCAGTTCTTC.

This rearrangement joins TRBV7-8 to TRBJ2-1, with D unclear. This CDR3 contains 13 residues. The V gene's germline CDR1 is SGHVS and CDR2 FQNEAQ. V lost 7 bases and J 1 base, leaving 8 bases between the germline ends. CDR3 DNA: TGTGCCAGCAAGGAACCGTCCTACAATGAGCAGTTCTTC. Protein: CASKEPSYNEQFF.

V and J are TRBV18 and TRBJ2-2; 8 bases fit TRBD1. The V segment lost 0 bases and the J segment 5 bases; nucleotides outside the gene matches: 8. Germline CDR1 is KGHSH and CDR2 is LQKENI. The CDR3 has 17 amino acids. The CDR3 DNA is TGTGCCAGCTCACCACCCAGGGCAGGGGGCCGGACCGGGGAGCTGTTTTTT. This gives the protein CASSPPRAGGRTGELFF.

A word on this clone: The sample carries other DNA sequences with the same CDR3. V usage is TRBV11-2 and J usage is TRBJ2-2; no clear D gene. Germline V gives CDR1 SGHAT, CDR2 FQNNGV. The CDR3 runs 13 residues. Trimming took 2 bases from V and 2 from J, leaving 3 bases between them. The CDR3: CASSLTNTGELFF. CDR3 sequence (DNA): TGTGCCAGCAGCTTAACAAACACCGGGGAGCTGTTTTTT.

The chain couples TRBV7-2 to TRBJ2-1, with 12 bases lining up with TRBD2. CDR1 SGHTA and CDR2 FQGNSA come from the germline V gene. V shed 4 bases, J shed 5 bases, and the junction held 12 bases outside the gene matches. The CDR3 length is 18 residues. CDR3 region: CASSSLTSGSVYDNEQFF. CDR3 in DNA: TGTGCCAGCAGCTCCTTGACTAGCGGGAGCGTCTATGACAATGAGCAGTTCTTC.

In regard to this clone: Other DNA sequences within the sample encode an identical CDR3. The chain links TRBV18 to TRBJ2-3, with D unresolved. CDR3 size: 12 residues. Between the trimmed V and J ends, which lost 3 bases and 4 bases, there was a span of 5 bases. Germline lookup yields CDR1 KGHSH and CDR2 LQKENI. This CDR3 reads CASSPGADTQYF. CDR3 nucleotide sequence: TGTGCCAGCTCACCGGGTGCAGATACGCAGTATTTT.

This clone was found a few times. This chain uses TRBV11-2 with TRBJ2-3, with 10 bases that match TRBD2. The germline gives CDR1 SGHAT, CDR2 FQNNGV. CDR3 length equals 15 residues. V was clipped by 6 bases and J by 4 bases; unmatched bases: 7. CDR3 bases: TGTGCCAGCAGGTTAACTAGCGGGACGGCAGATACGCAGTATTTT. It translates to CASRLTSGTADTQYF.

This clone turned up a few times. The chain is built from TRBV7-2 and TRBJ1-2, with D possibly matching TRBD1 (5 bases). Trimming removed 2 bases at V and 6 bases at J, with 10 bases between. This CDR3 region has 13 residues. CDR1 and CDR2 from the germline V gene are SGHTA and FQGNSA. The CDR3 sequence is CASSLRRGDGYTF. CDR3 coding DNA: TGTGCCAGCAGCTTAAGGAGGGGAGATGGCTACACCTTC.

This clone was seen ten or more times. V and J are TRBV5-4 and TRBJ2-2, with TRBD2 matching 9 bases. CDR3 size: 16 residues. J was trimmed by 8 bases and V by 2 bases; bases with no gene match: 10. CDR1 is SGHNT and CDR2 is YYREEE in the germline V gene (reference sequence). The CDR3 DNA reads as TGTGCCAGCAGCTTCGGGGTAGCGGGAGATTTGGGGGAGCTGTTTTTT. Protein: CASSFGVAGDLGELFF.

This clone was seen once. This chain connects TRBV2 to TRBJ1-2; D is undetermined. Trimming pared 8 bases from V and 3 bases from J, leaving 10 bases between. Germline CDR1 and CDR2: SNHLY and FYNNEI. CDR3 length: 12 amino acids. The CDR3 coding sequence is TGTGCCAGCGTCGTCAATGACTATGGCTACACCTTC. Its translation: CASVVNDYGYTF.

This clone was detected a few times. The chain links TRBV7-9 to TRBJ2-1, with D tentatively TRBD1 or TRBD2 (5 bases each). CDR1 SEHNR and CDR2 FQNEAQ come from the germline V gene (reference sequence). CDR3 length: 12 residues. Trimming left V 2 bases short and J 10 bases short, with 9 bases between. CDR3 in amino acids: CASSLFEGEQFF. In DNA, the CDR3 is TGTGCCAGCAGCTTATTCGAGGGGGAGCAGTTCTTC.